Listed here is a single T cell receptor beta chain. Antigen: not known. TCRdb's table, derived via immunoSEQ multiplex PCR, lists solely in-frame clones and lacks some. The repertoire holds around 2,000,000 clones, with more than 85% as singletons. These data originate in a study of shared clonotypes between healthy human individuals. Study findings and constraints: What naive subsets generally showed was a larger estimated richness than memory subsets showed. Among non-shared clonotypes, generation probabilities were lower than among those shared by all four donors.

CD45RO negativity and positive selection for CCR7 defined naive CD8 cells, a population that excluded terminally differentiated effector memory CD45RA+ cells. Each of the donors was a healthy adult who was HIV-negative and had not had a recent acute infection or vaccination. The sample was naive CD8+ T cells from PBMCs. This receptor was taken from a man aged 18 to 29 in good health. Some clones in this sample may be carry-over from other donors' samples.

The CDR3 is CASSVVGVAGAGELFF. The CDR3 nucleotides read TGTGCCAGCAGCGTAGTGGGGGTAGCGGGAGCCGGGGAGCTGTTTTTT. The chain is built from TRBV9 and TRBJ2-2, with TRBD2 identical over 9 bases. V gave up 0 bases and J gave up 6 bases; unmatched junction bases: 6. Germline V gene lookup returns CDR1 SGDLS and CDR2 YYNGEE. CDR3 length: 16 residues. The full variable domain, its missing parts supplied by reference TRBV9 and TRBJ2-2, is DSGVTQTPKHLITATGQRVTLRCSPRSGDLSVYWYQQSLDQGLQFLIQYYNGEERAKGNILERFSAQQFPDLHSELNLSSLELGDSALYFCASSVVGVAGAGELFFGEGSRLTVL.